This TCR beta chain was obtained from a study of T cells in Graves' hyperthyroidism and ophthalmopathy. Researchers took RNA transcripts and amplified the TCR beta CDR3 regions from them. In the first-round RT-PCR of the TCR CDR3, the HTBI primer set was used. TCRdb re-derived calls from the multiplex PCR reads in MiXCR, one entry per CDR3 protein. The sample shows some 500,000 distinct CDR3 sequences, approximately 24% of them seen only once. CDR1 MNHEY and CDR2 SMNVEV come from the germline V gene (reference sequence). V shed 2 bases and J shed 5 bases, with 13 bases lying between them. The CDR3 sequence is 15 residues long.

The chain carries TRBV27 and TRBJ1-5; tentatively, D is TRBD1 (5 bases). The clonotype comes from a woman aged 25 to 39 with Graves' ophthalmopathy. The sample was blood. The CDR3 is CASSLDPGGDQPQHF. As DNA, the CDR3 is TGTGCCAGCAGTTTAGACCCGGGAGGGGATCAGCCCCAGCATTTT.